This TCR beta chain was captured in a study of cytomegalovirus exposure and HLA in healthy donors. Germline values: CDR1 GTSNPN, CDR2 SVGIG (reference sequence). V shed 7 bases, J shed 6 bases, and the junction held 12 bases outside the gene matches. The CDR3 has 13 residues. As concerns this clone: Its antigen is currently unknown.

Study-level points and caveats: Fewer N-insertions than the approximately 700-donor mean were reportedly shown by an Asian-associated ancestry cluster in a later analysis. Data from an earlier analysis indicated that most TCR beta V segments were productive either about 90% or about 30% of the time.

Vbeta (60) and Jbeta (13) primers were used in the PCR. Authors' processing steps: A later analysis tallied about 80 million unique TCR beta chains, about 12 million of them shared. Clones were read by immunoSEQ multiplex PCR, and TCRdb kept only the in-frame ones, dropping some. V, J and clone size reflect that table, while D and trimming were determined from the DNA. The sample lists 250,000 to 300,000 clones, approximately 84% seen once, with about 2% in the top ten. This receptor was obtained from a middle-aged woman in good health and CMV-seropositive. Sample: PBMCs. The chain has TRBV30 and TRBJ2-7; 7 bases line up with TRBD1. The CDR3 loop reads CASAEGGGREQYF. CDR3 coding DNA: TGTGCCTCGGCGGAAGGGGGCGGGCGCGAGCAGTACTTC.